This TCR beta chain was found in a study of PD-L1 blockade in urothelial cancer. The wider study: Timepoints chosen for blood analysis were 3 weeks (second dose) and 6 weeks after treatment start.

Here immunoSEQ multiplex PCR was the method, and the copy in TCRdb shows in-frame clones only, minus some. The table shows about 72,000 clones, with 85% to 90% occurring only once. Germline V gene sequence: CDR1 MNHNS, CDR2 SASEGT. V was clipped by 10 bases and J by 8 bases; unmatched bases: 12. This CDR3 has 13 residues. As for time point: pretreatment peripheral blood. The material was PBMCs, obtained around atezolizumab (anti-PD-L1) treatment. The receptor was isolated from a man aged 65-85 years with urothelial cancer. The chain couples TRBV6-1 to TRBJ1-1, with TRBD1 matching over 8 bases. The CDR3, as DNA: TGTGCCACCACCCCCAACCGGGACAGGGAAGCTTTCTTT. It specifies CATTPNRDREAFF.